The count of the clone carrying this T cell receptor beta chain is one. Antigen unknown. The sample belongs to a study of cytomegalovirus exposure and HLA in healthy donors. Study results and caveats: Most TCR beta V segments were productive about 87% or about 30% of the time in an earlier analysis.

Trimming took 5 bases from V and 4 from J; bases not matched to a gene: 7. Germline V gene data show CDR1 as MDHEN and CDR2 as SYDVKM. The CDR3 runs 14 residues. The PCR made use of 60 Vbeta and 13 Jbeta primers. The assay was immunoSEQ multiplex PCR, and TCRdb's table has in-frame clones only and misses some. Found here are fewer than 250,000 clones, 80% to 90% of them singletons; the top ten hold 2.9%. This clonotype originated in a man aged 25-40 years in good health and CMV-seronegative. V and J are TRBV28 and TRBJ1-2, with 7 nucleotides matching TRBD1. The material sequenced was PBMCs. The CDR3 spells CASSKGTASYGYTF. DNA of the CDR3: TGTGCCAGCAGTAAAGGGACAGCGAGCTATGGCTACACCTTC.